The sequence of this T cell receptor beta chain was determined in a study of T-cell reconstitution after alpha-beta-depleted transplantation in children. Study results and limitations: Recipient T cells and thymic progenitors that survived were the source of the high TCRbeta diversity seen at day 60 in some patients.

For this clonotype: As yet, its antigen is unknown.

Germline lookup yields CDR1 DFQATT and CDR2 SNEGSKA (reference sequence). The CDR3 is 11 residues long. Trimming cost V 3 bases and J 11 bases, with 8 bases left between them. Unique molecular identifiers featured in how the TCRbeta library was prepared. A single record per CDR3 protein comes from TCRdb applying MiXCR to the PCR reads. In the table there are about 470,000 distinct CDR3 sequences, roughly 43% of which are singletons. This material consisted of PBMCs, taken before TCRalphabeta/CD19-depleted stem cell transplant. This sequence originates from a girl aged 2-10 years with aplastic anemia, due to receive a stem cell transplant. The chain combines TRBV20-1 with TRBJ1-6; D unclear. The CDR3 sequence: CSASLATPLHF. The CDR3 DNA follows: TGCAGTGCTAGTTTGGCTACACCCCTCCACTTT.